These 11 T cell receptor beta chains were sequenced from one sample in a study of cytomegalovirus exposure and HLA in healthy donors. A multiplex PCR was run with 60 Vbeta primers and 13 Jbeta primers. The method was immunoSEQ multiplex PCR; TCRdb's version includes in-frame clones alone and lacks a portion of them. Its table records more than 45,000 clones. Sequencing input: PBMCs. The source of these receptors is a male donor in good health and CMV-seronegative.

The V and J genes are TRBV10-2 and TRBJ1-2; D gene unclear. V was trimmed by 6 bases and J by 2 bases, leaving 7 bases between them. Per the germline V gene, CDR1 is WSHSY and CDR2 is SAAADI. The CDR3 is made up of 12 amino acids. CDR3 DNA: TGCGCCAGCAGCCTACAGAACTATGGCTACACCTTC. It translates to CASSLQNYGYTF.

The chain links TRBV7-8 to TRBJ2-5, with TRBD1 matching over 7 bases. The assigned J gene may be wrong: the sequence end matches TRBJ2-7 better. CDR3 size: 13 residues. Germline CDR1 and CDR2: SGHVS and FQNEAQ. DNA for the CDR3: TGTGCCAGCAGCTTAGGGACAGGCGGCGAGCAGTACTTC. Translating it yields CASSLGTGGEQYF.

The rearrangement joins TRBV7-9 to TRBJ1-1; D gene unclear. The germline CDR1 and CDR2 sequences are SEHNR and FQNEAQ (reference sequence). The length of the CDR3 is 14 residues. Trimming pared 7 bases from V and 0 bases from J, leaving 12 bases between. CDR3 nucleotides: TGTGCCAGCACCCCGGGTTTCATGAACACTGAAGCTTTCTTT. This translates into CASTPGFMNTEAFF.

This chain links TRBV29-1 with TRBJ2-3; TRBD2 might be the D (6 bases). The CDR3 loop spans 12 amino acids. From germline, CDR1 is SQVTM and CDR2 ANQGSEA. V was trimmed by 3 bases and J by 14 bases, leaving 18 bases between them. The CDR3 nucleotides read TGCAGCGTTGACTTCCAAGGGAGGAGGGGGTATTTT. This gives the protein CSVDFQGRRGYF.

V gene TRBV18 combines with J gene TRBJ1-5; D remains ambiguous. Germline assignment: CDR1 KGHSH and CDR2 LQKENI. The CDR3 runs to 14 residues. Trimming took off 4 bases at V and 7 bases at J, with 14 bases between the two ends. CDR3 loop: CASSHGETHQPQHF. CDR3 sequence (DNA): TGTGCCAGCTCACACGGGGAGACCCACCAGCCCCAGCATTTT. Full variable domain (rest looked up from reference TRBV18 and TRBJ1-5): NAGVMQNPRHLVRRRGQEARLRCSPMKGHSHVYWYRQLPEEGLKFMVYLQKENIIDESGMPKERFSAEFPKEGPSILRIQQVVRGDSAAYFCASSHGETHQPQHFGDGTRLSIL.

The chain uses TRBV6-5 and TRBJ1-5, with 11 bases that match TRBD1. The CDR3 is made up of 15 amino acids. J was trimmed by 3 bases and V by 6 bases; bases with no gene match: 4. Per germline, CDR1 MNHEY and CDR2 SVGAGI. Written as DNA, the CDR3 is TGTGCCAGCAGAAAGGACAGGGGGCTCAATCAGCCCCAGCATTTT. Translated, it gives CASRKDRGLNQPQHF.

The chain combines TRBV20-1 with TRBJ2-7, with a weak D call TRBD1 (6 bases). The CDR3 loop spans 11 amino acids. Germline CDR1 and CDR2: DFQATT and SNEGSKA (reference sequence). V was pared by 4 bases and J by 7 bases, with 11 bases between. The CDR3 DNA sequence: TGCAGTGCTAAAACAGGGCGGGAGCAGTACTTC. Translating it yields CSAKTGREQYF.

The chain has TRBV19 and TRBJ1-2; 9 nucleotides agree with TRBD1. Germline CDR1 reads LNHDA; CDR2 reads SQIVND (reference sequence). The CDR3 contains 15 residues. V shed 5 bases and J 4 bases; nucleotides not matched to a gene: 8. The CDR3 DNA is TGTGCCAGTAGTTATCTACTGACAGGGGGCTATGGCTACACCTTC. Translating it yields CASSYLLTGGYGYTF.

The rearrangement links TRBV5-4 to TRBJ2-5; D is perhaps TRBD2 (5 bases). Trimming left V 4 bases short and J 6 bases short, with 19 bases between. The CDR3 is made up of 15 amino acids. Germline V CDR1 and CDR2: SGHNT, YYREEE (reference sequence). The CDR3 DNA reads TGTGCCAGCAGCGGACCGGGATATGGCAAGAAGACCCAGTACTTC. Residues: CASSGPGYGKKTQYF.

The chain carries TRBV7-8 and TRBJ1-2; D unclear. The V end was cut by 6 bases, the J end by 2 bases, with 13 bases between. CDR1 SGHVS and CDR2 FQNEAQ come from the germline V gene. The CDR3 is made up of 14 amino acids. The CDR3: CASSSEFENYGYTF. CDR3 nucleotides: TGTGCCAGCAGTTCCGAGTTTGAGAACTATGGCTACACCTTC. Full variable domain (rest looked up from reference TRBV7-8 and TRBJ1-2): GAGVSQSPRYKVAKRGQDVALRCDPISGHVSLFWYQQALGQGPEFLTYFQNEAQLDKSGLPSDRFFAERPEGSVSTLKIQRTQQEDSAVYLCASSSEFENYGYTFGSGTRLTVV.

The chain combines TRBV9 with TRBJ2-3, with a possible D match to TRBD2 (6 bases). The V and J ends lost 0 bases and 1 base respectively, with 15 bases between them. The CDR3 has 17 amino acids. Germline CDR1 SGDLS, CDR2 YYNGEE. CDR3 bases: TGTGCCAGCAGCGTAGGAATAGGAGCGGGCGGCACAGATACGCAGTATTTT. Protein sequence: CASSVGIGAGGTDTQYF. Variable domain in full (rest from reference TRBV9 and TRBJ2-3): DSGVTQTPKHLITATGQRVTLRCSPRSGDLSVYWYQQSLDQGLQFLIQYYNGEERAKGNILERFSAQQFPDLHSELNLSSLELGDSALYFCASSVGIGAGGTDTQYFGPGTRLTVL.